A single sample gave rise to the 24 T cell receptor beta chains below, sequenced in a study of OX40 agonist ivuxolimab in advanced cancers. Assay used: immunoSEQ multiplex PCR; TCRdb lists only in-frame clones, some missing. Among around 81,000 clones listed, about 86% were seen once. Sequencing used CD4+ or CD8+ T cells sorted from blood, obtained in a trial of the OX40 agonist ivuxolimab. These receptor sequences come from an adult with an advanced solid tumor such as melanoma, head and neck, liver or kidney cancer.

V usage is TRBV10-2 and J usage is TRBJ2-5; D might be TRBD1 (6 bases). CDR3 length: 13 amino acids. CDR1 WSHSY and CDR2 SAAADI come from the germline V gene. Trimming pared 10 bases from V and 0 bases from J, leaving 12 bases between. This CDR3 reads CATRDKYQETQYF. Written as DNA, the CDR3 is TGCGCCACCCGGGACAAGTACCAAGAGACCCAGTACTTC.

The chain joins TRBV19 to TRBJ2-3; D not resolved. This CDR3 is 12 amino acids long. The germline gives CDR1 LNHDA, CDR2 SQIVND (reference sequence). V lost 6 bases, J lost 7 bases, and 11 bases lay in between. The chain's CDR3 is CASSPARNTQYF. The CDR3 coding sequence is TGTGCCAGTAGCCCCGCTCGAAATACGCAGTATTTT.

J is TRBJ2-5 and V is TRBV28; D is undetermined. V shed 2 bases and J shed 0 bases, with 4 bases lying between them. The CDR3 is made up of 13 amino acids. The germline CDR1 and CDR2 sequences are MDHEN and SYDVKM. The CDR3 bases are TGTGCCAGCAGTTTAGGGGACCAAGAGACCCAGTACTTC. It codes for CASSLGDQETQYF.

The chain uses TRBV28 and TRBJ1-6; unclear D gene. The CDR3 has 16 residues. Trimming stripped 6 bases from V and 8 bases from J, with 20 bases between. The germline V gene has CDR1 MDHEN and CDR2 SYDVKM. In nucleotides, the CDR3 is TGTGCCAGCAGCTCCGGGATGGACCCAGTAGATTCACCCCTCCACTTT. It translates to CASSSGMDPVDSPLHF. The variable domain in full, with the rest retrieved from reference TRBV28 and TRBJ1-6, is DVKVTQSSRYLVKRTGEKVFLECVQDMDHENMFWYRQDPGLGLRLIYFSYDVKMKEKGDIPEGYSVSREKKERFSLILESASTNQTSMYLCASSSGMDPVDSPLHFGNGTRLTVT.

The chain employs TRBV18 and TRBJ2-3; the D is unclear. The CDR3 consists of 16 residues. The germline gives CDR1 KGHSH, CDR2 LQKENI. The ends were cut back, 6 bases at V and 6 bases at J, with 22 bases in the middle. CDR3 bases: TGTGCCAGCTCCCCCCGGGCCCCGGTCATGATGGATACGCAGTATTTT. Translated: CASSPRAPVMMDTQYF.

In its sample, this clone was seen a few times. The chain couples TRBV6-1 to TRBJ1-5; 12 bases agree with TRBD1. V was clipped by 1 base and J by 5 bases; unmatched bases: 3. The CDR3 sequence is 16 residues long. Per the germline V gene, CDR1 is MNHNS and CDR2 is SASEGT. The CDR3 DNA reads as TGTGCCAGCAGTGAAGTTGGGACAGGGGGCCATCAGCCCCAGCATTTT. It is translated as CASSEVGTGGHQPQHF.

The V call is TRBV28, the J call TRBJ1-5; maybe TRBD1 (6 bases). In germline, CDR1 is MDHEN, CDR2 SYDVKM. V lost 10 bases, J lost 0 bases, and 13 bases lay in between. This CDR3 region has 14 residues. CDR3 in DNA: TGTGCCACCAGGACAGATTATAGCAATCAGCCCCAGCATTTT. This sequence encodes CATRTDYSNQPQHF.

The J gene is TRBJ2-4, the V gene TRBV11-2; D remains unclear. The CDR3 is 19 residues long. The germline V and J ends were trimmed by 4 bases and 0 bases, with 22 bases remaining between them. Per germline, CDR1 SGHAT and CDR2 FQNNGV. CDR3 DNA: TGTGCCAGCAGCTCCCCCCTATGGGCACTAATACAAGCCAAAAACATTCAGTACTTC. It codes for CASSSPLWALIQAKNIQYF.

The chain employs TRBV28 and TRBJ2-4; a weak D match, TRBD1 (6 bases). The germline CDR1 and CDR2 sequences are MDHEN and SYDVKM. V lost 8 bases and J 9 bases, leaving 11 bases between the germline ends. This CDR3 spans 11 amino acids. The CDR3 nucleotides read TGTGCCAGCGACAGGTTTGGCATTCAGTACTTC. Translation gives CASDRFGIQYF.

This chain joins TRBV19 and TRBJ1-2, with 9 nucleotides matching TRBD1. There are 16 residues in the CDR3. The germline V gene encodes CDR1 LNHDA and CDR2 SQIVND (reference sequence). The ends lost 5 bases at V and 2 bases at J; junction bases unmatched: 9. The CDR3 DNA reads TGTGCCAGTAGTGTCTTACAGGGGGCAACAAACTATGGCTACACCTTC. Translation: CASSVLQGATNYGYTF. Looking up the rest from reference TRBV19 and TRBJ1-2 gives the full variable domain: DGGITQSPKYLFRKEGQNVTLSCEQNLNHDAMYWYRQDPGQGLRLIYYSQIVNDFQKGDIAEGYSVSREKKESFPLTVTSAQKNPTAFYLCASSVLQGATNYGYTFGSGTRLTVV.

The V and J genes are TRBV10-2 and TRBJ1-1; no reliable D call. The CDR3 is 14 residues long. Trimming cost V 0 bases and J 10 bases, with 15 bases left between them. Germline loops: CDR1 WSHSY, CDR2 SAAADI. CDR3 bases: TGCGCCAGCAGTGAGTCTGGTAGGGCCGTGAGAGCTTTCTTT. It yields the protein CASSESGRAVRAFF.

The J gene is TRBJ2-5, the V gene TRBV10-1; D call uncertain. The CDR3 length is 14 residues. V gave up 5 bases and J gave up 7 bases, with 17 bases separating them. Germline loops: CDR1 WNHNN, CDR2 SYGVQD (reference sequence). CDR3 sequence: CASSNGKGWGTQYF. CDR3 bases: TGCGCCAGCAGTAACGGAAAAGGATGGGGGACCCAGTACTTC.

The CDR3: CATSGMEDGGELFF. The CDR3 DNA reads as TGTGCCACCTCGGGGATGGAGGATGGCGGGGAGCTGTTTTTT. The rearrangement links TRBV6-4 to TRBJ2-2, with TRBD2 as a possible D gene (5 bases). The CDR3 sequence is 14 residues long. V was shortened by 10 bases and J by 7 bases, with 19 bases between the two germline ends. Germline lookup yields CDR1 MRHNA and CDR2 SNTAGT.

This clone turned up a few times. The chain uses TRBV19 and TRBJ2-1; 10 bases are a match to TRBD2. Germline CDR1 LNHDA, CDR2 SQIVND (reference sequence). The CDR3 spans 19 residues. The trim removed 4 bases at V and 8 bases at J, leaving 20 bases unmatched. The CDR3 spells CASSKPLAGGMSHADEQFF. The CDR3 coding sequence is TGTGCCAGTAGTAAACCGTTAGCGGGAGGTATGAGTCACGCTGATGAGCAGTTCTTC.

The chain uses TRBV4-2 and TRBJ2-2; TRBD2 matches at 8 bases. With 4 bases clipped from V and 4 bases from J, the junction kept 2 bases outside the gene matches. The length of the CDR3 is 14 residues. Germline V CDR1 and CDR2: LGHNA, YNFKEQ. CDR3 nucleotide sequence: TGTGCCAGCAGCCTCGGGACTAGCACCGGGGAGCTGTTTTTT. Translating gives CASSLGTSTGELFF.

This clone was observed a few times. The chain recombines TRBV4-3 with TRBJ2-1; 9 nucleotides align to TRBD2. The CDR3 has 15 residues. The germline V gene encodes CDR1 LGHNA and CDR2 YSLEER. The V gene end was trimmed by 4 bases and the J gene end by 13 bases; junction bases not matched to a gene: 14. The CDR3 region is CASSRGAGGPMDQFF. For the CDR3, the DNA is TGCGCCAGCAGCCGGGGGGCGGGAGGGCCGATGGATCAGTTCTTC.

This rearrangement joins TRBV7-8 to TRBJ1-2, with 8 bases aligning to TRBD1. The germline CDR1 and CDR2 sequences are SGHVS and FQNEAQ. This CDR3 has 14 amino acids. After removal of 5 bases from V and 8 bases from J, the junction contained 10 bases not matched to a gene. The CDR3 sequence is CASSQMQGAWGYTF. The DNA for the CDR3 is TGTGCCAGCAGCCAGATGCAGGGGGCGTGGGGCTACACCTTC.

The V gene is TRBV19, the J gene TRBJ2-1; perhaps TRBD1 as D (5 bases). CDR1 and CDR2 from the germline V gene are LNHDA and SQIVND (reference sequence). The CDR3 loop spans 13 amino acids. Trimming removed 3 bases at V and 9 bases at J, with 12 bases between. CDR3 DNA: TGTGCCAGTAGTATCCAGGGTATGGGTGAGCAGTTCTTC. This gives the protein CASSIQGMGEQFF.

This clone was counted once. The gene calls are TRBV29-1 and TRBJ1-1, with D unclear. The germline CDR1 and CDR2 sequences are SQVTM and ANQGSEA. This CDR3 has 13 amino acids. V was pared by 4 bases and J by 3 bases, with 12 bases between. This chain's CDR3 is CSVVGVEDTEAFF. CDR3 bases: TGCAGCGTTGTCGGGGTTGAGGACACTGAAGCTTTCTTT.

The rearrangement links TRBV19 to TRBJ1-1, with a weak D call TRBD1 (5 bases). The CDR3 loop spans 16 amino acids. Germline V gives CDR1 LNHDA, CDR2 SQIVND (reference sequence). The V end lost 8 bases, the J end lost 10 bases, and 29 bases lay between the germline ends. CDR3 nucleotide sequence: TGTGCCAGTGGGGATCTCGGGGCGGGGCGAGTAGATGGAGCTTTCTTT. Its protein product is CASGDLGAGRVDGAFF.

The CDR3: CSVMGLAGLTYNEQFF. Written as DNA, the CDR3 is TGCAGCGTGATGGGACTAGCGGGACTAACCTACAATGAGCAGTTCTTC. V is TRBV29-1 and J is TRBJ2-1, with 13 bases that match TRBD2. With 6 bases clipped from V and 2 bases from J, the junction kept 7 bases outside the gene matches. CDR3 length equals 16 residues. The germline V gene has CDR1 SQVTM and CDR2 ANQGSEA.

CDR3 coding DNA: TGTGCCAGTAGACGACAGGGGGTTGAGAGCAATCAGCCCCAGCATTTT. It encodes CASRRQGVESNQPQHF. This chain joins TRBV19 and TRBJ1-5; 9 bases line up with TRBD1. This CDR3 contains 16 residues. Trimming at V came to 6 bases and at J to 1 base, leaving 7 bases not matched to a gene. Germline lookup yields CDR1 LNHDA and CDR2 SQIVND (reference sequence).

CDR3 coding DNA: TGTGCCAGCAGCCCAGGGGGTCTGTCGGAGACCCAGTACTTC. This encodes CASSPGGLSETQYF. This rearrangement joins TRBV7-2 to TRBJ2-5; 7 nucleotides match TRBD1. With 5 bases clipped from V and 5 bases from J, the junction kept 8 bases outside the gene matches. The length of the CDR3 is 14 residues. Germline values: CDR1 SGHTA, CDR2 FQGNSA.

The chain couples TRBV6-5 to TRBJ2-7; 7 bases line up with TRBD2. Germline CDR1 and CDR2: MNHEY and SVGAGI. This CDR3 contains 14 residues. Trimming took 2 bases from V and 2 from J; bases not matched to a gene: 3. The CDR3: CASSYLGLAYEQYF. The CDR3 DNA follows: TGTGCCAGCAGTTACCTTGGACTAGCCTACGAGCAGTACTTC.